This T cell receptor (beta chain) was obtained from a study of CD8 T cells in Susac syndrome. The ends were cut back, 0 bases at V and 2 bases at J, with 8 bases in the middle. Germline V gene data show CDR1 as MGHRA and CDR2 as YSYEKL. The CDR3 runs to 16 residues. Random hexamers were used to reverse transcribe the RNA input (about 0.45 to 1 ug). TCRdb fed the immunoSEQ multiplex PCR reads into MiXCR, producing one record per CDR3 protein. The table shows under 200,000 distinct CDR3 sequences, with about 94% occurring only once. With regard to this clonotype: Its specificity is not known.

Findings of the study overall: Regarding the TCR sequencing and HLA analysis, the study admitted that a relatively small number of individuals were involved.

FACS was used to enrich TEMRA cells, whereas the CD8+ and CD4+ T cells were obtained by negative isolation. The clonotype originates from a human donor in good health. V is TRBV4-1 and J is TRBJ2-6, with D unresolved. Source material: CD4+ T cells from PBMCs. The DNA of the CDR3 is TGCGCCAGCAGCCAAGAAATTCAGGCTGGGGCCAACGTCCTGACTTTC. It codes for CASSQEIQAGANVLTF.